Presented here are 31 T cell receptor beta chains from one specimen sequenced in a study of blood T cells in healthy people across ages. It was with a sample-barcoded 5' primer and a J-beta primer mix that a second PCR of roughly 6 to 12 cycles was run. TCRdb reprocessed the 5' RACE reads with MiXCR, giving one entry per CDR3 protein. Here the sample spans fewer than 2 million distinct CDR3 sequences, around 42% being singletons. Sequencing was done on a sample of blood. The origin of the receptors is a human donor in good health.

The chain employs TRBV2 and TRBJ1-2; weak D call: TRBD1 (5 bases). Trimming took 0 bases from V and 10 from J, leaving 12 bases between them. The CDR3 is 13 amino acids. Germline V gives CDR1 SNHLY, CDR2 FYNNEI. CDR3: CASSEARTGVYTF. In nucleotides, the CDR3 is TGTGCCAGCAGTGAAGCGAGAACAGGTGTCTACACCTTC.

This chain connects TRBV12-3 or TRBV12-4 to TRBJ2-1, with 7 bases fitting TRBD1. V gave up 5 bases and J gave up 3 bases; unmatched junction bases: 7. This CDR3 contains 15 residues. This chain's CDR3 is CASSQTGKGYNEQFF. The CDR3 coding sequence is TGTGCCAGCAGTCAGACAGGGAAGGGCTACAATGAGCAGTTCTTC.

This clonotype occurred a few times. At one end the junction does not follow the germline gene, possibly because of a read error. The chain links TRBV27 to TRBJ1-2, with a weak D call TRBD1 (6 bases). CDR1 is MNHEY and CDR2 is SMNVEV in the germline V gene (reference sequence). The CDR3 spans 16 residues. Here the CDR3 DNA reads TGTGCCAGCAGTTACGCGGGGGCCCCAGGACGATATGACTACACCTTC. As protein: CASSYAGAPGRYDYTF.

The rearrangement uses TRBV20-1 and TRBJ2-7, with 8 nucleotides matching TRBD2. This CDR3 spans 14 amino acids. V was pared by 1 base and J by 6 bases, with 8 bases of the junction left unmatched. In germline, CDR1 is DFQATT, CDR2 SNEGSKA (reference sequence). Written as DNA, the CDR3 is TGCAGTGCTAGAGGTGGAGCGGGGGTACGCGAGCAGTACTTC. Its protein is CSARGGAGVREQYF.

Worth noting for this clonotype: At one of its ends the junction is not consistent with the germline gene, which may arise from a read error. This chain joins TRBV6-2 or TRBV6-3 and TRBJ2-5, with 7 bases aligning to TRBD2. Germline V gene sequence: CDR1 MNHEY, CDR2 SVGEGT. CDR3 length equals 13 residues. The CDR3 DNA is TGTGCCAGCAGTCGACTAGCAGAAGAGACCCTGTACTTC. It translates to CASSRLAEETLYF.

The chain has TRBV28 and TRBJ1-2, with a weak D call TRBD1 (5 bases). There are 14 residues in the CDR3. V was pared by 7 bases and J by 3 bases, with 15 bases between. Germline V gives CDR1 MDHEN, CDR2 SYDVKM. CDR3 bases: TGTGCCAGCACCACCTGGGGGGGGGACTATGGCTACACCTTC. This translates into CASTTWGGDYGYTF.

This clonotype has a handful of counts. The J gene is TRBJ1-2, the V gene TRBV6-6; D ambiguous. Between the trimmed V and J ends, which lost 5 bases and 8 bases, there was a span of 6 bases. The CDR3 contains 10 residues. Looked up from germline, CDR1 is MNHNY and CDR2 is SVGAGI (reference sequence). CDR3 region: CASSGIGYTF. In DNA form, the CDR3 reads TGTGCCAGCAGTGGGATAGGCTACACCTTC.

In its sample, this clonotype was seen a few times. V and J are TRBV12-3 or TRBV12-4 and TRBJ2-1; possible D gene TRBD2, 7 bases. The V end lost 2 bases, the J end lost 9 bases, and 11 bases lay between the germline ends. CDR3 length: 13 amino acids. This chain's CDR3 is CASSLNREGEQFF. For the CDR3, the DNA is TGTGCCAGCAGTTTAAACAGGGAGGGTGAGCAGTTCTTC.

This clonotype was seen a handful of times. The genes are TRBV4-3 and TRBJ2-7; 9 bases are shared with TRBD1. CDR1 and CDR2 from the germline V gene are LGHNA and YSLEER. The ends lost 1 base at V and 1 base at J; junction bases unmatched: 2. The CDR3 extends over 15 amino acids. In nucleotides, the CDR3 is TGCGCCAGCAGCCAAGGACAGGGGGAGTCCTACGAGCAGTACTTC. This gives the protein CASSQGQGESYEQYF.

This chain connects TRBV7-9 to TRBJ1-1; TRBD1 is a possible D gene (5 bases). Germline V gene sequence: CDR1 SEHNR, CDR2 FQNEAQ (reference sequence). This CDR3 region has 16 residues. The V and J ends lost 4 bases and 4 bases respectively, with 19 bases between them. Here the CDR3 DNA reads TGTGCCAGCAGCTCGAGTGGGGTCGGGGGGAGCACTGAAGCTTTCTTT. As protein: CASSSSGVGGSTEAFF.

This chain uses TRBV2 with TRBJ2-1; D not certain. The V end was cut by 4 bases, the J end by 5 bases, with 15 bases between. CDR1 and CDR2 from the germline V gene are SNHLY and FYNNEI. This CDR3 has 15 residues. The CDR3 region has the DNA TGTGCCAGCAGTGGTAGAAATACTGTCAACAATGAGCAGTTCTTC. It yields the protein CASSGRNTVNNEQFF.

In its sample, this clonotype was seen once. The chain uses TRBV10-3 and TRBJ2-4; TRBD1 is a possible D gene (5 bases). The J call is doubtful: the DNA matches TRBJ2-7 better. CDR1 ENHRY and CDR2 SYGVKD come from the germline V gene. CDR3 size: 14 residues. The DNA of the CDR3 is TGTGCCATCAGGGGAAAGGGTAGGGGAAACGAGCAGTACTTC. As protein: CAIRGKGRGNEQYF.

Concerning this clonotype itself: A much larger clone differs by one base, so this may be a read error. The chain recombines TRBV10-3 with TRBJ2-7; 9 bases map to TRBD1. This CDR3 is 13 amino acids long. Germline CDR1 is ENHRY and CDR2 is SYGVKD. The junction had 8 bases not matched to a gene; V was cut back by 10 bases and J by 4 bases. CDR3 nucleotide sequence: TGTGCCACCAATTTGGGACAGGGATACGAGCAGTACTTC. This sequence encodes CATNLGQGYEQYF.

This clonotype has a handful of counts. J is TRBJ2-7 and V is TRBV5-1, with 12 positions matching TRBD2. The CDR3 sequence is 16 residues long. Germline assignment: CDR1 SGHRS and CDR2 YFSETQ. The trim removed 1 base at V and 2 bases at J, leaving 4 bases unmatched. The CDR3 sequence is CASSLSLAGGPYEQYF. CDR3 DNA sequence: TGCGCCAGCAGCTTGTCGCTAGCGGGGGGGCCCTACGAGCAGTACTTC.

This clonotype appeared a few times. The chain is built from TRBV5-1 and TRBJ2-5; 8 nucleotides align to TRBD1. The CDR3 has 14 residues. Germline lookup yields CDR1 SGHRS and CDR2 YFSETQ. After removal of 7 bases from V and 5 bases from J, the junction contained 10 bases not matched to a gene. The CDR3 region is CASLGQGPGETQYF. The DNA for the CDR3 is TGCGCCAGCCTAGGACAGGGCCCCGGTGAGACCCAGTACTTC.

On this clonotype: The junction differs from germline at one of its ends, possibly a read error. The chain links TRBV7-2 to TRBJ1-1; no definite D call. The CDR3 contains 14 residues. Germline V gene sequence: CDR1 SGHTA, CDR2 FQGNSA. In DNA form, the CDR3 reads TGCGCCAGCAGCCAAACAAGGGTGAACACTGAAGCTTTCTTT. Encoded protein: CASSQTRVNTEAFF.

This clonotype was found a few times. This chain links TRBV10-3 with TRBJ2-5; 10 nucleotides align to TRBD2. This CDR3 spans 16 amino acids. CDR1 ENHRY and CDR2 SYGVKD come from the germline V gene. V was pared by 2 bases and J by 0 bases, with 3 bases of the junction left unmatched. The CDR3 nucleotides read TGTGCCATCAGTGAGCCAGGACTAGCGGACCAAGAGACCCAGTACTTC. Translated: CAISEPGLADQETQYF.

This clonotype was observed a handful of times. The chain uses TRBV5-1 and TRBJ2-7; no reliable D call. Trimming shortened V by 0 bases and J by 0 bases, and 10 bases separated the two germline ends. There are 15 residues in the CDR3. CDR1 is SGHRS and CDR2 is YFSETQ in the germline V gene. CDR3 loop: CASSLGGFGSYEQYF. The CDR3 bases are TGCGCCAGCAGCTTGGGGGGATTCGGCTCCTACGAGCAGTACTTC.

The CDR3 bases are TGTGCCAGCAGCCGCGCCCCGGGACAGTGGGGCTACACCTTC. Translated: CASSRAPGQWGYTF. V usage is TRBV6-5 and J usage is TRBJ1-2, with 7 bases matching TRBD1. This CDR3 comprises 14 residues. Germline V gives CDR1 MNHEY, CDR2 SVGAGI. The V gene end was trimmed by 6 bases and the J gene end by 8 bases; junction bases not matched to a gene: 12.

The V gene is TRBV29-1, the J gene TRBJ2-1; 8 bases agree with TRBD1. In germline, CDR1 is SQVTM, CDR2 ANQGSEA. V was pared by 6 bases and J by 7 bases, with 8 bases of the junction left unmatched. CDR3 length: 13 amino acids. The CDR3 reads CSVAGGLLNEQFF. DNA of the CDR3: TGCAGCGTCGCAGGGGGCCTCCTGAATGAGCAGTTCTTC.

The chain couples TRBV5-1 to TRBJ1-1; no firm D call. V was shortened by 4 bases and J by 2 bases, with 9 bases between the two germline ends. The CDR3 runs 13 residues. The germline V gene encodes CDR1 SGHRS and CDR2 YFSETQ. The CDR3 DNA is TGCGCCAGCAGCCCCCTATACAACACTGAAGCTTTCTTT. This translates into CASSPLYNTEAFF.

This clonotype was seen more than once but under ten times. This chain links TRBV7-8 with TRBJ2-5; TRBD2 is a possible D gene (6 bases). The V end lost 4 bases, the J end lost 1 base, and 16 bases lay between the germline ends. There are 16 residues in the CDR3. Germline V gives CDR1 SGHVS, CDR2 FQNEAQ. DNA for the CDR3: TGTGCCAGCAGCTCCGTAGCGGCGTCTCTCCAAGAGACCCAGTACTTC. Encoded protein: CASSSVAASLQETQYF.

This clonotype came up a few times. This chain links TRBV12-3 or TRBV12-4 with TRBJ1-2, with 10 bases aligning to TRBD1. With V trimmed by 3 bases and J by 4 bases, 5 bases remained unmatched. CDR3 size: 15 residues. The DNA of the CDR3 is TGTGCCAGCAGTTTTTGGGACAGGGGCTCCTATGGCTACACCTTC. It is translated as CASSFWDRGSYGYTF.

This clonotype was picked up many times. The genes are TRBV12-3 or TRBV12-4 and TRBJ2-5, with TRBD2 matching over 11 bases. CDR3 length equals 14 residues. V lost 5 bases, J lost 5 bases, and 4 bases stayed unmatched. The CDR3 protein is CASSPWTSGETQYF. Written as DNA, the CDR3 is TGTGCCAGCAGTCCATGGACTAGCGGGGAGACCCAGTACTTC.

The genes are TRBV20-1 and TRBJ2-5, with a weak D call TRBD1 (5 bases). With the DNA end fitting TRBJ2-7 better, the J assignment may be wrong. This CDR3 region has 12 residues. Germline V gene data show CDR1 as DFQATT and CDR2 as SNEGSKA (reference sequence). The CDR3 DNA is TGCAGTGCTATCATTCTCAGGGACGAGCAGTACTTC. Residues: CSAIILRDEQYF.

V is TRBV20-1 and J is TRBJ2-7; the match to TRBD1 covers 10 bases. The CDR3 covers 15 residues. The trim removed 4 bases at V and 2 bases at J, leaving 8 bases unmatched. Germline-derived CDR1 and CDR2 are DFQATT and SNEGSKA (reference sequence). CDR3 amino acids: CSAKTGTGEAYEQYF. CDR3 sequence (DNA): TGCAGTGCTAAAACAGGGACAGGGGAAGCCTACGAGCAGTACTTC.

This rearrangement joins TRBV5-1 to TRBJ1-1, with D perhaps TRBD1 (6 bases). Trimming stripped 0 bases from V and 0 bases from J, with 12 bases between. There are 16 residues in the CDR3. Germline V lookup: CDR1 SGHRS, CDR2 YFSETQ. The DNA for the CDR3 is TGCGCCAGCAGCTTGGCCAGGGGTACCCTGAACACTGAAGCTTTCTTT. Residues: CASSLARGTLNTEAFF.

CDR3: CAWSVTGAGWKSEQYF. CDR3 in DNA: TGTGCCTGGAGCGTCACCGGGGCAGGGTGGAAAAGCGAGCAGTACTTC. The chain is built from TRBV30 and TRBJ2-7, with D perhaps given as TRBD1 or TRBD2 (5 bases each). CDR3 length: 16 amino acids. Trimming stripped 3 bases from V and 6 bases from J, with 24 bases between. Germline V gene sequence: CDR1 GTSNPN, CDR2 SVGIG (reference sequence).

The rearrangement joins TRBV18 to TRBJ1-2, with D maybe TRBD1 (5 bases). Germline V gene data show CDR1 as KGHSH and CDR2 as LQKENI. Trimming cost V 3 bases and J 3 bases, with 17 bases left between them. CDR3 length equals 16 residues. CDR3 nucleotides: TGTGCCAGCTCACCGTCGGGACTAGGAGGGGACTATGGCTACACCTTC. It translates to CASSPSGLGGDYGYTF.

The CDR3 DNA is TGTGCCAGCAGACCCCAATCGGGACTTGCTAACACTGAAGCTTTCTTT. This sequence encodes CASRPQSGLANTEAFF. The rearrangement joins TRBV5-8 to TRBJ1-1; D perhaps matches TRBD1 (5 bases). Trimming removed 5 bases at V and 2 bases at J, with 19 bases between. CDR3 length: 16 amino acids. CDR1 and CDR2 (germline): SGHTS, YDEGEE.

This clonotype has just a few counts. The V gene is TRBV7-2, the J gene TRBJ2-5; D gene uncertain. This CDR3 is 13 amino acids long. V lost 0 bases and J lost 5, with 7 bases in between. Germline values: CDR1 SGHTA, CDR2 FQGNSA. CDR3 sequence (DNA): TGTGCCAGCAGCTTAGCGATGAGGGAGACCCAGTACTTC. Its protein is CASSLAMRETQYF.